This T cell receptor beta chain was identified during a study of beta chain features in type 1 diabetes. General study results and limits: TCRB CDR3s from Type 1 diabetes patients were moderately but significantly shorter in all four CD4+ subsets.

CDR3 size: 14 residues. The germline V gene encodes CDR1 SEHNR and CDR2 FQNEAQ (reference sequence). V trimming: 6 bases; J trimming: 7 bases; junction bases outside the gene matches: 6. This clone was counted a few times. No antigen is known for it. The investigators reverse transcribed all of the isolated RNA, so they sequenced expressed TCRB transcripts. Clones were sequenced by immunoSEQ multiplex PCR, and TCRdb holds only the in-frame ones, with some missing. The sample holds some 640,000 clones, more than 13% seen once. The chain carries TRBV7-9 and TRBJ1-4, with 9 positions matching TRBD1. This TCR derives from a man younger than 35 with type 1 diabetes. Material: naive CD4+ T cells from blood. This chain's CDR3 is CASSKDRGSEKLFF. In nucleotides, the CDR3 is TGTGCCAGCAGTAAGGACAGGGGAAGTGAAAAACTGTTTTTT.